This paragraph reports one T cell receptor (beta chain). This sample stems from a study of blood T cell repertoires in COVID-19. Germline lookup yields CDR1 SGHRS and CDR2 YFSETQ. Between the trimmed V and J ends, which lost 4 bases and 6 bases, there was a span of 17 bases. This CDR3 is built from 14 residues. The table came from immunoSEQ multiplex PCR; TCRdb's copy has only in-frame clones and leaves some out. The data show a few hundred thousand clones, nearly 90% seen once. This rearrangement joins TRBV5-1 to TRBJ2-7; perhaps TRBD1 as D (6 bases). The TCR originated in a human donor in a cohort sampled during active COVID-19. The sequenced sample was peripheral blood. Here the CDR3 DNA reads TGCGCCAGCAGCGTTTCTCACAGGGCCCGCGAGCAGTACTTC. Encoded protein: CASSVSHRAREQYF.